The next 5 T cell receptor beta chains were all read from a single sample in a study of T cells in Graves' hyperthyroidism and ophthalmopathy. Amplified TCR beta CDR3 regions derived from RNA transcripts. During a first-round RT-PCR of the TCR CDR3, the HTBI primer set was used. Via MiXCR, TCRdb re-called the multiplex PCR reads, giving one row per CDR3 protein. The sample includes 750,000 to 900,000 distinct CDR3 sequences, around 39% seen only once; the top ten take 8.9%. Sample: blood. The receptor set was obtained from a man aged 18 to 29 with Graves' hyperthyroidism.

The genes are TRBV10-3 and TRBJ2-3, with D possibly matching TRBD2 (5 bases). V lost 3 bases and J 7 bases, leaving 17 bases between the germline ends. This CDR3 region has 15 residues. Germline V gene lookup returns CDR1 ENHRY and CDR2 SYGVKD. As DNA, the CDR3 is TGTGCCATCAGTGACTTCTGGAGGATGGAAAATACGCAGTATTTT. Translating gives CAISDFWRMENTQYF.

The table lists this clonotype with many counts. The gene calls are TRBV5-1 and TRBJ1-2; 7 bases match TRBD1. The CDR3 totals 12 residues. The germline V gene has CDR1 SGHRS and CDR2 YFSETQ. V shed 7 bases and J 4 bases; nucleotides not matched to a gene: 4. The CDR3 sequence: CASYRGLYGYTF. The CDR3, as DNA: TGCGCCAGCTACAGGGGTCTCTATGGCTACACCTTC.

The chain has TRBV6-5 and TRBJ2-7; D may be TRBD2 (5 bases). This CDR3 has 16 amino acids. The V gene's germline CDR1 is MNHEY and CDR2 SVGAGI. Trimming left V 2 bases short and J 2 bases short, with 16 bases between. In DNA, the CDR3 is TGTGCCAGCAGTTACCTGGCGGGCGAACGAACCTACGAGCAGTACTTC. As protein: CASSYLAGERTYEQYF.

The gene calls are TRBV2 and TRBJ2-7, with TRBD1 identical over 10 bases. The CDR3 is made up of 16 amino acids. V dropped 6 bases and J dropped 2; count of bases not matched to a gene: 10. Per the germline V gene, CDR1 is SNHLY and CDR2 is FYNNEI. CDR3 in amino acids: CASSLAGTGVTYEQYF. The CDR3 DNA reads TGTGCCAGCAGCCTAGCCGGGACAGGGGTTACCTACGAGCAGTACTTC.

This clonotype has ten or more counts. The rearrangement joins TRBV9 to TRBJ2-5; 9 bases line up with TRBD2. This CDR3 spans 15 amino acids. V shed 0 bases and J 4 bases; nucleotides not matched to a gene: 4. In germline, CDR1 is SGDLS, CDR2 YYNGEE. The chain's CDR3 is CASSVGLAGRETQYF. The CDR3 DNA reads as TGTGCCAGCAGCGTAGGTCTAGCGGGGAGAGAGACCCAGTACTTC.